This T cell receptor beta chain was identified in a study of blood T cell repertoires in COVID-19. Study overall: The samples span acute and convalescent COVID-19 from the United States, Italy and Spain.

Trimming cost V 2 bases and J 5 bases, with 9 bases left between them. CDR3 length: 15 amino acids. The germline V gene encodes CDR1 KGHDR and CDR2 SFDVKD. Produced via immunoSEQ multiplex PCR; TCRdb's table is partial and in-frame only. Of around 230,000 clones listed, 80% to 90% were seen once; the top ten hold 8.2%. This chain connects TRBV24-1 to TRBJ1-6; the D gene is possibly TRBD1 (6 bases). The sequencing sample was made of peripheral blood. This receptor was taken from a woman aged 45-65 years with acute or convalescent COVID-19. The CDR3 DNA sequence: TGTGCCACCAGTGATTCCGGGACAAATAATTCACCCCTCCACTTT. Its protein is CATSDSGTNNSPLHF.